The clone carrying this TCR beta chain has just one count. Its antigen is currently unknown. The data stem from a study of shared clonotypes between healthy human individuals. Overall study results and limits: Although depth was large, rarefaction showed that sequencing of the sorted subsets was incomplete.

Generated by immunoSEQ multiplex PCR, the TCRdb table keeps only in-frame clones and is missing some. This table has roughly 2.1 million clones, about 93% appearing once. CD45RO-negative, CCR7-selected cells formed the naive CD8 fraction, which excluded terminally differentiated effector memory CD45RA+ cells. The donors, all of them Caucasian adults, lived in Nashville, Tennessee. The CDR3 is 12 amino acids. Germline CDR1 and CDR2: SQVTM and ANQGSEA. Between the trimmed V and J ends, which lost 3 bases and 2 bases, there was a span of 5 bases. The V and J genes are TRBV29-1 and TRBJ2-1; D gene uncertain. This receptor was taken from a man younger than 35 in good health. Some clones in this sample may be carry-over from other donors' samples. The sequencing input was naive CD8+ T cells from PBMCs. CDR3: CSVESAYNEQFF. The CDR3 coding sequence is TGCAGCGTTGAGTCAGCCTACAATGAGCAGTTCTTC.